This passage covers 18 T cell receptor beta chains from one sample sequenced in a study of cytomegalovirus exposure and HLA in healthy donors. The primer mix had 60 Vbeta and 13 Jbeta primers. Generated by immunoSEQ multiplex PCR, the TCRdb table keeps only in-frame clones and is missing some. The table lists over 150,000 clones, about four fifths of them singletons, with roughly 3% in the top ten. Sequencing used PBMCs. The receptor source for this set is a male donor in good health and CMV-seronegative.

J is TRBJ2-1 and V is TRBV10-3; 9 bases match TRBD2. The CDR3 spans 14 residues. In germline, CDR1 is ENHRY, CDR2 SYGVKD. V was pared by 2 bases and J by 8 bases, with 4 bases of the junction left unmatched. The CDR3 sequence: CAISEGREGYEQFF. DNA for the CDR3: TGTGCCATCAGTGAGGGGCGGGAGGGTTATGAGCAGTTCTTC.

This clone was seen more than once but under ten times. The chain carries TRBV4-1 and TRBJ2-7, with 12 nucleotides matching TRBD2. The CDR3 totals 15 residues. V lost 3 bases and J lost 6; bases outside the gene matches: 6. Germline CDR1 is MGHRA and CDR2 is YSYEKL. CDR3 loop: CASSQRLAGEGEQYF. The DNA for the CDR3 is TGCGCCAGCAGCCAGCGACTAGCGGGGGAAGGCGAGCAGTACTTC.

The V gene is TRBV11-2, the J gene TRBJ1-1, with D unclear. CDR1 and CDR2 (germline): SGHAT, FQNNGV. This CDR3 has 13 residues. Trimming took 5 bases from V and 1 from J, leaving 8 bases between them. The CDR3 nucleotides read TGTGCCAGCAGCCGCTCAGAGAACACTGAAGCTTTCTTT. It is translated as CASSRSENTEAFF.

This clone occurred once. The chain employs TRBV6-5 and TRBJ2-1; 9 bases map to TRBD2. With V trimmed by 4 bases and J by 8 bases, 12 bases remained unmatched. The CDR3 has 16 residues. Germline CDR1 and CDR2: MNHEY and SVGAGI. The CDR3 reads CASSFSSGSMRDEQFF. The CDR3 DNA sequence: TGTGCCAGCAGTTTCAGTAGCGGGAGTATGAGGGATGAGCAGTTCTTC.

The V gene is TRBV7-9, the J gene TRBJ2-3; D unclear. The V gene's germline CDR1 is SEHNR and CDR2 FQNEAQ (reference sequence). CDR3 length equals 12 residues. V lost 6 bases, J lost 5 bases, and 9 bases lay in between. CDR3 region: CASRRPQDTQYF. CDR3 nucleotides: TGTGCCAGCAGGCGCCCTCAAGATACGCAGTATTTT.

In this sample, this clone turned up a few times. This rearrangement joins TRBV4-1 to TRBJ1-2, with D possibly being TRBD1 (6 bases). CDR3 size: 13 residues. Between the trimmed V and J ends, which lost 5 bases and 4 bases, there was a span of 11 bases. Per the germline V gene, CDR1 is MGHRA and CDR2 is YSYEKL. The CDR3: CASSGGRGYGYTF. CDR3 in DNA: TGCGCCAGCAGCGGCGGCAGGGGCTATGGCTACACCTTC.

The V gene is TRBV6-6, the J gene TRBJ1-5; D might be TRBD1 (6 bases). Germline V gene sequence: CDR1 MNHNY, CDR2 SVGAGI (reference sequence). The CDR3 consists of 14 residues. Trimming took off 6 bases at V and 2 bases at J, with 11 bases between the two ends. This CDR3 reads CASRYAGGNQPQHF. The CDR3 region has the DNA TGTGCCAGCAGATACGCAGGGGGCAATCAGCCCCAGCATTTT.

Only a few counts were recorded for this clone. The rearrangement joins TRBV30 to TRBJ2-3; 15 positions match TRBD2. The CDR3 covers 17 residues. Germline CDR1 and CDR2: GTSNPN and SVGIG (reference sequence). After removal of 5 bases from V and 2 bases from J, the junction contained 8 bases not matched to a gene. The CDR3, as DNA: TGTGCCTGGGAAGGACTAGCGGGGGGGCTCCCCACAGATACGCAGTATTTT. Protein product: CAWEGLAGGLPTDTQYF. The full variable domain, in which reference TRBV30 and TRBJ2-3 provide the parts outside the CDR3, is SQTIHQWPATLVQPVGSPLSLECTVEGTSNPNLYWYRQAAGRGLQLLFYSVGIGQISSEVPQNLSASRPQDRQFILSSKKLLLSDSGFYLCAWEGLAGGLPTDTQYFGPGTRLTVL.

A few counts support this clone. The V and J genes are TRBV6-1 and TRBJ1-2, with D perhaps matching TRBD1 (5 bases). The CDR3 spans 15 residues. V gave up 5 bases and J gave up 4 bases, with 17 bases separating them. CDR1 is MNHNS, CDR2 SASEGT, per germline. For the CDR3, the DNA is TGTGCCAGCAGTCCCCGGGGAGGGGCCCTCTATGGCTACACCTTC. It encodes CASSPRGGALYGYTF.

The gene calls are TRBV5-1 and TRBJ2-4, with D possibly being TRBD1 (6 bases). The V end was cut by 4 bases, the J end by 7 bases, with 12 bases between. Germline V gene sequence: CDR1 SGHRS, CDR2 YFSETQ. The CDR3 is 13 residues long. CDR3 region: CASSEGVGNIQYF. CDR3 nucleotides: TGCGCCAGCAGCGAGGGGGTTGGGAACATTCAGTACTTC.

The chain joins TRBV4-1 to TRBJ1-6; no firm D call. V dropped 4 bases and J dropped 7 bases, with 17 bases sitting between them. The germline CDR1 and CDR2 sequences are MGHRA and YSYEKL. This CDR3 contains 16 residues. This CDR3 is CASSPQIGSGNSPLHF. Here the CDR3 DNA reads TGCGCCAGCAGCCCGCAAATAGGTTCGGGGAATTCACCCCTCCACTTT.

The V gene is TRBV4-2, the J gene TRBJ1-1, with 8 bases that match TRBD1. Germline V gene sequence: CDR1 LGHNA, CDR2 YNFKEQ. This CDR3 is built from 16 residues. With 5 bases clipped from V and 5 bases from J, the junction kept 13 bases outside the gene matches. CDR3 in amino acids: CASSATTRGQGTEAFF. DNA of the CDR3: TGTGCCAGCAGCGCAACGACCAGGGGGCAAGGGACTGAAGCTTTCTTT.

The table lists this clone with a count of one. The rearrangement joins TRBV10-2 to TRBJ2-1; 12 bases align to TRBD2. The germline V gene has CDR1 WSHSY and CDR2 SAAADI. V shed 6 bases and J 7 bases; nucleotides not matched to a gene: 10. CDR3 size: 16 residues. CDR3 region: CASSLPSGGAQNEQFF. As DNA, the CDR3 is TGCGCCAGCAGCCTCCCTAGCGGGGGGGCGCAAAATGAGCAGTTCTTC.

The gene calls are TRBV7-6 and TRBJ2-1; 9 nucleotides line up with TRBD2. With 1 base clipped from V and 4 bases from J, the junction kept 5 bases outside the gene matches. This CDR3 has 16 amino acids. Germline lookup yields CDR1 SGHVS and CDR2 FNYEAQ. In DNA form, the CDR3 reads TGTGCCAGCAGCTTAGGTACAGCGGGGGGTTACAATGAGCAGTTCTTC. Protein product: CASSLGTAGGYNEQFF.

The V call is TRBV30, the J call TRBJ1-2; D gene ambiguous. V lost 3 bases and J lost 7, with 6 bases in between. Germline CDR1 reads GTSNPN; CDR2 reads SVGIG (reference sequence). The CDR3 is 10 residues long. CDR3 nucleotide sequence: TGTGCCTGGAGCCCCAGTGGCTACACCTTC. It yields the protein CAWSPSGYTF.

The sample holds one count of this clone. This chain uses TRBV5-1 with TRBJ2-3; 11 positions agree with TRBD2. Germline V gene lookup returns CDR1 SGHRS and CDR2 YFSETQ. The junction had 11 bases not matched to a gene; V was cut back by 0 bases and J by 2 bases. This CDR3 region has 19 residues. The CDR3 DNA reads TGCGCCAGCAGCTTGGAGCCTAGCGGGAGGTGGATAGACACAGATACGCAGTATTTT. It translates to CASSLEPSGRWIDTDTQYF.

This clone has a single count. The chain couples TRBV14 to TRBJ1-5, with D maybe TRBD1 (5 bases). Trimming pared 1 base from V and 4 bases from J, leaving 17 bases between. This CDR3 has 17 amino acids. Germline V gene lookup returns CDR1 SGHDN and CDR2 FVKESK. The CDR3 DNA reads TGTGCCAGCAGCCAAGCGAGGCGGAGGGCAGGGAATCAGCCCCAGCATTTT. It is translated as CASSQARRRAGNQPQHF.

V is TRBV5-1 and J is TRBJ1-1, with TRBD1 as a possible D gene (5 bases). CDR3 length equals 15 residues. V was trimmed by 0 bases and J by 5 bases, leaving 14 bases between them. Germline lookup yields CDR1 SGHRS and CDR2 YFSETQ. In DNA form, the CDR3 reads TGCGCCAGCAGCTTGGATCCCGCAGGGTTGACTGAAGCTTTCTTT. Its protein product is CASSLDPAGLTEAFF. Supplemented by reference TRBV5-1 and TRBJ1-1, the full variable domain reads KAGVTQTPRYLIKTRGQQVTLSCSPISGHRSVSWYQQTPGQGLQFLFEYFSETQRNKGNFPGRFSGRQFSNSRSEMNVSTLELGDSALYLCASSLDPAGLTEAFFGQGTRLTVV.